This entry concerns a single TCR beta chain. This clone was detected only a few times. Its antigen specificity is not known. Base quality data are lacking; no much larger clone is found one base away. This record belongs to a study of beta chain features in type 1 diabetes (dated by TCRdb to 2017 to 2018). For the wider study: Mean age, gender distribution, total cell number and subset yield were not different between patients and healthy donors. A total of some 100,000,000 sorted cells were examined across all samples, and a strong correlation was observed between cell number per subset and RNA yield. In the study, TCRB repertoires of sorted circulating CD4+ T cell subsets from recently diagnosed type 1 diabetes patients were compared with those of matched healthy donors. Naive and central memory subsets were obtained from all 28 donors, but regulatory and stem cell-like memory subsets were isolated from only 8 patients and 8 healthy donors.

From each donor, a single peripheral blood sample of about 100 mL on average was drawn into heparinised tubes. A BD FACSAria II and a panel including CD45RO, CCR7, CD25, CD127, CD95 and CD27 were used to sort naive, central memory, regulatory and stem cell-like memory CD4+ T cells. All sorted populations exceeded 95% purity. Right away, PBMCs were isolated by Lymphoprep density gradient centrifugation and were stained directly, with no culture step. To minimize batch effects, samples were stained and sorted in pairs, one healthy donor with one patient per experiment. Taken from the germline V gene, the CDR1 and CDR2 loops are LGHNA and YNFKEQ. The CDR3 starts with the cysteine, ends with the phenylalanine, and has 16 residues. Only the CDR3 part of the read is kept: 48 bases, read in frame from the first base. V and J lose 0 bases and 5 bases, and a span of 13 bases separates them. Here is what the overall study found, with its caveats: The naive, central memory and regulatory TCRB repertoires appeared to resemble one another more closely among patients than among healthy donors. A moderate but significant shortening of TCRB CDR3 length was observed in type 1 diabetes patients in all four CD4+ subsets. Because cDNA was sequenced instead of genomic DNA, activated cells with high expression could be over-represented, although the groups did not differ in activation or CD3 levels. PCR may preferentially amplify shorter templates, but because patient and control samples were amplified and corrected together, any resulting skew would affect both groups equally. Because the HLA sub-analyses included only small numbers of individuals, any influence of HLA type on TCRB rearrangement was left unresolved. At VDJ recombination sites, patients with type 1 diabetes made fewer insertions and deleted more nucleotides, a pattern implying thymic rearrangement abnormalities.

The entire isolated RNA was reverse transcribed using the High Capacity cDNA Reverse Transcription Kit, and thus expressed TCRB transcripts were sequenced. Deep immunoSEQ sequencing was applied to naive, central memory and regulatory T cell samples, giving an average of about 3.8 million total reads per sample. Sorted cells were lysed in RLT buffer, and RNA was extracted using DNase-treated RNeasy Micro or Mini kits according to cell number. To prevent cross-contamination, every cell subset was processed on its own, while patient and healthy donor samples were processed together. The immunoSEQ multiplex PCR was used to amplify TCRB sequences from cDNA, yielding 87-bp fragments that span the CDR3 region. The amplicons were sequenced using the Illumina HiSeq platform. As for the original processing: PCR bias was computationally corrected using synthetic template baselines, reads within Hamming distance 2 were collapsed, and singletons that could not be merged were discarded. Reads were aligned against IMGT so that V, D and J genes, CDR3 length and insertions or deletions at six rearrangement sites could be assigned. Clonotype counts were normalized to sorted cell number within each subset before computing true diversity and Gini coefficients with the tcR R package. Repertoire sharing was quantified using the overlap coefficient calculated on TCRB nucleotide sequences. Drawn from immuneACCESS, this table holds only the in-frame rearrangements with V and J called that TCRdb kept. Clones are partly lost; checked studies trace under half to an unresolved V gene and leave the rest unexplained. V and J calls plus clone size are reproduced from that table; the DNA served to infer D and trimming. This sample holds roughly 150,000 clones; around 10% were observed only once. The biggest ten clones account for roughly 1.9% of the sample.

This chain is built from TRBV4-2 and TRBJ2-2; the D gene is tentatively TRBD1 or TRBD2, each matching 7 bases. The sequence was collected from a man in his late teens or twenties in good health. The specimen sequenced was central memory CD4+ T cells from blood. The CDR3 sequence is CASSQDYRGGTGELFF. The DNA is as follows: TGTGCCAGCAGCCAAGATTACAGGGGAGGGACCGGGGAGCTGTTTTTT.